A selection of T cell receptor beta chains follows, all from one sample in a study of T cells after yellow fever vaccination. One entry per CDR3 protein results from TCRdb running MiXCR on the 5' RACE reads. The sample includes under 350,000 distinct CDR3 sequences, over 4% seen only once; the top ten take around 24%. The source was PBMCs, collected 5 days after the yellow fever booster vaccination. The receptors originated from a man younger than 35 who received the YFV17D yellow fever vaccine. CDR3s include the opening cysteine and the closing phenylalanine or tryptophan. D genes are given only for firm matches. Size tells how often a clone was seen (once, few, many) or the class of an expanded clone, and some rows leave it out.

>TRBV24-1|TRBJ2-3|11|few|-
CATRGAHTQYF
TGTGCCACCAGAGGAGCCCATACGCAGTATTTT
>TRBV15|TRBJ2-6|15|few|-
CATSRDKAGANVLTF
TGTGCCACCAGCAGGGATAAAGCTGGGGCCAACGTCCTGACTTTC
>TRBV7-2|TRBJ2-5|15|-|TRBD1
CASSLTGMGWETQYF
TGTGCCAGCAGCTTGACAGGGATGGGATGGGAGACCCAGTACTTC
>TRBV5-1|TRBJ2-2|15|many|-
CASGKDSVNTGELFF
TGCGCCAGCGGAAAGGACAGCGTCAACACCGGGGAGCTGTTTTTT
>TRBV5-6|TRBJ2-3|18|-|TRBD2
CASSTVTVASGGGGTQYF
TGTGCCAGCAGCACGGTGACTGTGGCTAGCGGGGGAGGTGGTACGCAGTATTTT
>TRBV7-2|TRBJ2-1|14|few|-
CASTHRAEDNEQFF
TGTGCCAGCACTCACCGCGCGGAAGACAATGAGCAGTTCTTC
>TRBV5-1|TRBJ2-7|16|many|TRBD2
CASSPGSRGGPYEQYF
TGCGCCAGCAGCCCCGGGTCCCGGGGGGGGCCCTACGAGCAGTACTTC
>TRBV7-2|TRBJ2-5|13|-|-
CASSRGSQETQYF
TGTGCCAGCAGCCGGGGCAGCCAAGAGACCCAGTACTTC
>TRBV5-1|TRBJ1-1|13|many|TRBD1
CASSLGQGGEAFF
TGCGCCAGCAGCTTGGGACAGGGTGGTGAAGCTTTCTTT
>TRBV5-6|TRBJ2-6|15|many|TRBD2
CASSPGLSGANVLTF
TGTGCCAGCAGCCCGGGACTATCCGGGGCCAACGTCCTGACTTTC
>TRBV5-1|TRBJ2-2|13|many|-
CASRTGEMGELFF
TGCGCCAGCAGGACCGGGGAGATGGGGGAGCTGTTTTTT
>TRBV7-2|TRBJ2-5|14|-|-
CASSLEGSGGTQYF
TGTGCCAGCAGCTTGGAGGGGAGTGGTGGGACCCAGTACTTC
>TRBV7-2|TRBJ2-3|13|many|-
CASSSGNTDTQYF
TGTGCCAGCAGCTCCGGAAACACAGATACGCAGTATTTT
>TRBV4-3|TRBJ1-2|16|-|TRBD1
CASSQGYRGLDYGYTF
TGCGCCAGCAGCCAAGGATACAGGGGGCTTGACTATGGCTACACCTTC
>TRBV29-1|TRBJ2-2|14|-|-
CSVEGQSTTGELFF
TGCAGCGTTGAAGGGCAAAGTACTACCGGGGAGCTGTTTTTT
>TRBV6-5|TRBJ1-2|14|few|-
CASSSRGGGYGYTF
TGTGCCAGCAGTTCCCGAGGAGGGGGGTATGGCTACACCTTC
>TRBV18|TRBJ2-7|16|-|-
CASSRKEFKSSYEQYF
TGTGCCAGCTCCAGAAAGGAGTTTAAGAGCTCCTACGAGCAGTACTTC
>TRBV12-3/TRBV12-4|TRBJ1-2|13|few|TRBD1
CASSLETGVGYTF
TGTGCCAGCAGTTTAGAGACAGGGGTCGGCTACACCTTC
>TRBV3-1|TRBJ2-2|16|few|-
CASSQAQGRGTGELFF
TGTGCCAGCAGCCAAGCCCAAGGGCGTGGGACCGGGGAGCTGTTTTTT
>TRBV9|TRBJ2-2|13|many|-
CASSVVGGGELFF
TGTGCCAGCAGCGTAGTTGGGGGCGGGGAGCTGTTTTTT
>TRBV6-5|TRBJ1-2|16|-|-
CASSAAARDADYGYTF
TGTGCCAGCAGTGCCGCAGCCAGGGATGCCGACTATGGCTACACCTTC
>TRBV30|TRBJ2-7|12|few|-
CAWSQGPGASYF
TGTGCCTGGAGTCAGGGTCCCGGGGCTTCGTACTTC
>TRBV29-1|TRBJ2-7|11|many|TRBD2
CSVEDGGEQYF
TGCAGCGTTGAGGACGGGGGGGAGCAGTACTTC
>TRBV19|TRBJ2-2|15|-|-
CASSIDSGWTGELFF
TGTGCCAGTAGTATTGATTCGGGATGGACCGGGGAGCTGTTTTTT
>TRBV6-5|TRBJ2-5|15|-|-
CASSYGPRGPETQYF
TGTGCCAGCAGTTACGGGCCTAGAGGACCTGAGACCCAGTACTTC
>TRBV5-5|TRBJ2-7|15|-|TRBD1
CASSFTQGISYEQYF
TGTGCCAGCAGCTTTACACAGGGGATTTCCTACGAGCAGTACTTC
>TRBV7-8|TRBJ2-5|13|few|-
CASSSGSRETQYF
TGTGCCAGCAGCTCCGGTAGTCGAGAGACCCAGTACTTC
>TRBV7-2|TRBJ2-1|18|-|-
CASSHKGTLGSSYNEQFF
TGTGCCAGCAGCCACAAAGGGACACTCGGAAGCTCCTACAATGAGCAGTTCTTC
>TRBV5-5|TRBJ1-5|16|few|-
CASSWTGSMGNQPQHF
TGTGCCAGCAGCTGGACGGGTAGTATGGGCAATCAGCCCCAGCATTTT
>TRBV10-3|TRBJ1-2|12|few|-
CAISDGNYGYTF
TGTGCCATCTCGGACGGTAACTATGGCTACACCTTC
>TRBV9|TRBJ2-7|16|few|TRBD1
CASSEVATGGMGEQYF
TGTGCCAGCAGCGAGGTTGCGACAGGGGGCATGGGCGAGCAGTACTTC
>TRBV12-5|TRBJ1-4|16|few|-
CASGLVRPQGMEKLFF
TGTGCTAGTGGTTTGGTACGCCCCCAGGGGATGGAAAAACTGTTTTTT
>TRBV3-1|TRBJ2-1|13|-|-
CASSQVEGNEQFF
TGTGCCAGCAGCCAAGTGGAGGGGAATGAGCAGTTCTTC
>TRBV9|TRBJ2-7|14|-|-
CASSVEGLFYEQYF
TGTGCCAGCAGCGTAGAAGGGCTATTCTACGAGCAGTACTTC
>TRBV4-3|TRBJ2-3|16|few|TRBD1
CASSPYIGTGTDTQYF
TGCGCCAGCAGCCCATACATCGGGACAGGCACAGATACGCAGTATTTT
>TRBV12-3/TRBV12-4|TRBJ2-7|12|many|-
CASQDEGYEQYF
TGTGCCTCCCAGGACGAAGGCTACGAGCAGTACTTC
>TRBV11-2|TRBJ2-7|15|-|TRBD1
CASSSSATGLNEQYF
TGTGCCAGCAGCTCCTCCGCGACAGGGTTAAACGAGCAGTACTTC
>TRBV7-2|TRBJ2-3|15|few|TRBD2
CASSPSGGFRNTQYF
TGTGCCAGCAGCCCTAGCGGGGGCTTTCGGAATACGCAGTATTTT
>TRBV2|TRBJ2-5|14|many|-
CASSAGRAGQYSGF
TGTGCCAGCAGTGCCGGAAGGGCAGGACAGTACAGCGGCTTC
>TRBV20-1|TRBJ2-7|16|-|TRBD2
CSASVPVAGVSYEQYF
TGCAGTGCTTCGGTCCCTGTGGCGGGGGTCTCCTACGAGCAGTACTTC
>TRBV4-2|TRBJ1-2|14|-|-
CASSQDLSIYGYTF
TGTGCCAGCAGCCAAGATTTGTCAATTTATGGCTACACCTTC
>TRBV5-4|TRBJ2-3|16|-|TRBD2
CASSLGRGGDSDTQYF
TGTGCCAGCAGCTTGGGGCGGGGGGGCGACTCAGATACGCAGTATTTT
>TRBV27|TRBJ1-6|13|-|-
CASSPWGPATLHF
TGTGCCAGCAGTCCCTGGGGGCCGGCTACCCTCCACTTT
>TRBV10-2|TRBJ2-1|13|-|-
CASSESRADRQFF
TGCGCCAGCAGTGAGTCGAGGGCCGATCGGCAGTTCTTC
>TRBV6-6|TRBJ2-1|14|many|-
CASSYSTNYNEQFF
TGTGCCAGCAGTTACTCGACTAATTACAATGAGCAGTTCTTC
>TRBV19|TRBJ1-5|14|few|-
CASSIVGEHRPQHF
TGTGCCAGTAGTATAGTAGGGGAGCATCGGCCCCAGCATTTT
>TRBV7-8|TRBJ2-4|13|-|-
CAKTGHPKNTQYF
TGTGCCAAAACGGGACACCCCAAAAACACTCAGTACTTC
>TRBV7-2|TRBJ2-3|16|many|-
CASSPRRGRSTDTQYF
TGTGCCAGCAGCCCCCGCCGGGGGCGGAGCACAGATACGCAGTATTTT
>TRBV9|TRBJ2-2|14|-|-
CASSVGPPPGELFF
TGTGCCAGCAGCGTAGGACCCCCACCCGGGGAGCTGTTTTTT
>TRBV7-2|TRBJ1-3|17|few|-
CASSLAVLGRSGNTIYF
TGTGCCAGCAGCTTAGCGGTTCTAGGTCGCTCTGGAAACACCATATATTTT
>TRBV5-1|TRBJ2-6|14|-|-
CASSLEEGANVLTF
TGCGCCAGCAGCTTGGAGGAGGGGGCCAACGTCCTGACTTTC
>TRBV24-1|TRBJ1-6|15|-|-
CATSDLASLNSPLHF
TGTGCCACCAGTGACCTAGCTTCCCTTAATTCACCCCTCCACTTT
>TRBV4-2|TRBJ2-1|16|few|TRBD1
CASSQGQDRPGNEQFF
TGTGCCAGCAGCCAAGGGCAGGACAGGCCAGGCAATGAGCAGTTCTTC
>TRBV3-1|TRBJ1-1|12|many|-
CASSLLRTEAFF
TGTGCCAGCTCCTTGCTCCGGACTGAAGCTTTCTTT
>TRBV11-2|TRBJ1-2|15|few|-
CASRPRWTVFYGYTF
TGTGCCAGCAGACCCCGCTGGACGGTTTTCTATGGCTACACCTTC